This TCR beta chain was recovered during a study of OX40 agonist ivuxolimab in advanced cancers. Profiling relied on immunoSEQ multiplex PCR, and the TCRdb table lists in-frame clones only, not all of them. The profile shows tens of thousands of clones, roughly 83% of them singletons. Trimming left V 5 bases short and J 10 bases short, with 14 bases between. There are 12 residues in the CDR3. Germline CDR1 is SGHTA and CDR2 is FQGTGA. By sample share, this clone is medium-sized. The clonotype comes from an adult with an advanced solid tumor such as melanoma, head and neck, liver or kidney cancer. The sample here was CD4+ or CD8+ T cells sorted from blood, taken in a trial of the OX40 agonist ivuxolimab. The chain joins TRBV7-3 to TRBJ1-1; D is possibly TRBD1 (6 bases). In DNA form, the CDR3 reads TGTGCCAGCAGCGGGTACAGGGATCTAGCTTTCTTT. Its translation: CASSGYRDLAFF.